A single sample gave rise to the 2 T cell receptor beta chains below, sequenced in a study of human T cells and chemical hapten exposure. Stated time point: pre-sensitization, week 0. The treatment was: therapeutic diphenylcyclopropenone sensitization with weekly scalp DPC. TCRdb called the RACE reads again in MiXCR, with one record for every CDR3 protein. The table records some 330,000 distinct CDR3 sequences, around 5.5% of them present only once. The sequencing used whole blood, collected in connection with sensitization to the hapten diphenylcyclopropenone (DPC). These TCRs come from a woman aged 18 to 35 with alopecia areata. Some clones in this sample may be carry-over from other donors' samples.

This clonotype turned up a few times. The rearrangement joins TRBV28 to TRBJ2-5; 8 nucleotides line up with TRBD1. The CDR3 contains 15 residues. J lost 0 bases, V lost 6 bases, and 6 bases had no gene match. Germline assignment: CDR1 MDHEN and CDR2 SYDVKM. Here the CDR3 DNA reads TGTGCCAGCAGCGCGGACAGGGCGTACCAAGAGACCCAGTACTTC. This gives the protein CASSADRAYQETQYF.

This chain uses TRBV20-1 with TRBJ2-4, with D unresolved. The V and J ends lost 0 bases and 3 bases respectively, with 3 bases between them. The CDR3 runs 12 residues. Germline assignment: CDR1 DFQATT and CDR2 SNEGSKA (reference sequence). The CDR3 DNA follows: TGCAGTGCTAGAGAGGTCAAAAACATTCAGTACTTC. The encoded protein is CSAREVKNIQYF.